This T cell receptor (beta chain) was captured by sequencing in a study of shared clonotypes between healthy human individuals. Looking at the study overall: The study enrolled a couple of women and a few men aged 18 to 49. Findings and caveats of the study: Having only a few donors restricted how much genetic and exposure-history diversity was captured.

Germline V gene data show CDR1 as MGHRA and CDR2 as YSYEKL. Trimming pared 0 bases from V and 2 bases from J, leaving 18 bases between. The CDR3 is 18 residues long. Original processing methods: Junction-only immunoSEQ data arrived without quality scores, meaning filtering differed. Clones were sequenced by immunoSEQ multiplex PCR, and TCRdb holds only the in-frame ones, with some missing. V, J and clone size were drawn from that table, and D and trimming were deduced from the DNA. The sample carries about 700,000 clones, around 74% recorded once. Regarding this clone: Its antigen is not known.

Sequencing used memory CD4+ T cells sorted from blood. Indicated subset: CD45RA-negative fraction. The J gene is TRBJ2-3, the V gene TRBV4-1; no clear D gene. The sequence derives from a woman aged 25 to 45 in good health. CDR3 in amino acids: CASSQDQRRVFFTDTQYF. The CDR3 nucleotides read TGCGCCAGCAGCCAAGATCAGCGTAGAGTATTTTTCACAGATACGCAGTATTTT.